The 24 T cell receptor beta chains below come from one sample, sequenced in a study of CXCR3-negative and CXCR3-positive naive CD8 T cells. UMI-labeled 5' RACE yielded the TRB cDNA libraries. TCRdb reprocessed the 5' RACE reads, with one entry per CDR3 protein and no DNA. In total, the table holds 100,000 to 150,000 distinct CDR3 sequences. The material sequenced was naive CXCR3- CD8+ T cells from blood. The subset is: CD45RO-CCR7+CD27+CD95- naive CD8+ T cells lacking CXCR3 (TNR3-). Receptor source: a human donor in good health. Some clones in this sample may be carry-over from other donors' samples.

The gene calls are TRBV20-1 and TRBJ2-3; TCRdb lists TRBD1, though no DNA is available to test this call. In germline, CDR1 is DFQATT, CDR2 SNEGSKA (reference sequence). There are 16 residues in the CDR3. The CDR3 loop reads CSATSGTGGSTDTQYF.

V usage is TRBV9 and J usage is TRBJ2-3. Germline V lookup: CDR1 SGDLS, CDR2 YYNGEE. This CDR3 is built from 15 residues. The chain's CDR3 is CASRVLAAPTDTQYF.

The genes are TRBV28 and TRBJ2-3; no DNA is available, so the TRBD2 call from TCRdb remains unchecked. This CDR3 contains 14 residues. CDR1 is MDHEN and CDR2 is SYDVKM in the germline V gene. The CDR3 sequence is CASTLAGVGDTQYF.

V is TRBV15 and J is TRBJ2-7. CDR3 length: 14 residues. The germline V gene encodes CDR1 LNHNV and CDR2 YYDKDF (reference sequence). CDR3 residues: CATSRAEIQYEQYF.

The V gene is TRBV28, the J gene TRBJ2-7. Germline CDR1 reads MDHEN; CDR2 reads SYDVKM. The CDR3 consists of 14 residues. The CDR3 here is CASSLSSTGHEQYF.

V and J are TRBV19 and TRBJ2-1. The germline gives CDR1 LNHDA, CDR2 SQIVND (reference sequence). The CDR3 has 16 amino acids. The CDR3 sequence: CASSMFVGVRYNEQFF.

This chain links TRBV27 with TRBJ2-3; TCRdb picks TRBD2, but there is no DNA to check that call. The length of the CDR3 is 17 residues. Germline values: CDR1 MNHEY, CDR2 SMNVEV (reference sequence). CDR3 sequence: CASSLSHRGLHTDTQYF.

The chain uses TRBV20-1 and TRBJ1-1; without DNA, the TCRdb call of TRBD1 cannot be checked. The CDR3 covers 12 residues. Germline lookup yields CDR1 DFQATT and CDR2 SNEGSKA (reference sequence). The CDR3 spells CSARPGDTEAFF.

The chain is built from TRBV12-3 or TRBV12-4 and TRBJ1-1; TCRdb calls TRBD1, which cannot be checked without DNA. The CDR3 is 12 amino acids. This CDR3 reads CASSPGQAEAFF.

This chain joins TRBV4-2 and TRBJ2-6; as DNA is missing, the TRBD1 call by TCRdb cannot be tested. The length of the CDR3 is 14 residues. The germline CDR1 and CDR2 sequences are LGHNA and YNFKEQ. The CDR3 protein is CASSQGAGANVLTF.

The chain joins TRBV29-1 to TRBJ2-5; TCRdb calls TRBD1, which cannot be checked without DNA. The CDR3 sequence is 14 residues long. Germline CDR1 SQVTM, CDR2 ANQGSEA. CDR3 amino acids: CSVEWTGAKETQYF.

The genes are TRBV12-3 or TRBV12-4 and TRBJ2-7. The CDR3 spans 14 residues. CDR3 protein: CASSLMAASYEQYF.

This chain's CDR3 is CSVEDPWGTEAFF. The V and J genes are TRBV29-1 and TRBJ1-1. This CDR3 has 13 residues. Germline CDR1 SQVTM, CDR2 ANQGSEA.

The chain links TRBV4-1 to TRBJ2-5; checking the TCRdb D call of TRBD2 is not possible without DNA. In germline, CDR1 is MGHRA, CDR2 YSYEKL. This CDR3 contains 19 residues. CDR3 sequence reads: CASSPSPRSPTSIEETQYF.

CDR3 sequence: CSARDRGLREQYF. The rearrangement joins TRBV20-1 to TRBJ2-7; TCRdb's D gene call, TRBD1, goes unchecked for lack of DNA. CDR1 is DFQATT and CDR2 is SNEGSKA in the germline V gene (reference sequence). The CDR3 contains 13 residues.

The chain has TRBV20-1 and TRBJ2-2; there is no DNA to check the TCRdb D call of TRBD1. The germline gives CDR1 DFQATT, CDR2 SNEGSKA (reference sequence). CDR3 length equals 18 residues. The CDR3 loop reads CSARDRGSLAANTGELFF.

The chain uses TRBV7-7 and TRBJ2-7; the TCRdb call, TRBD2, lacks DNA for checking. The CDR3 is 14 residues long. From germline, CDR1 is SSHAT and CDR2 FNYEAQ (reference sequence). CDR3 residues: CASSPAGSSYEQYF.

The chain couples TRBV4-2 to TRBJ2-3; the TCRdb call, TRBD2, lacks DNA for checking. CDR1 and CDR2 from the germline V gene are LGHNA and YNFKEQ. The CDR3 sequence is 16 residues long. CDR3 residues: CASSQAVGEGTDTQYF.

V and J are TRBV29-1 and TRBJ2-1. The CDR3 is made up of 16 amino acids. Germline lookup yields CDR1 SQVTM and CDR2 ANQGSEA. CDR3 sequence: CSVEDQLEGSYNEQFF.

The chain combines TRBV14 with TRBJ2-5. The CDR3 totals 13 residues. Germline V gives CDR1 SGHDN, CDR2 FVKESK. The CDR3 protein is CASSQEYQETQYF.

This rearrangement joins TRBV21-1 to TRBJ1-5; TCRdb calls TRBD1, which cannot be checked without DNA. TRBV21-1 is listed as a pseudogene. The CDR3 runs 18 residues. The CDR3: CASSLRRTGSDSNQPQHF.

The chain employs TRBV29-1 and TRBJ2-7; TCRdb designates TRBD2, a call that cannot be tested without DNA. The CDR3 consists of 14 residues. Per the germline V gene, CDR1 is SQVTM and CDR2 is ANQGSEA. Here the CDR3 reads CSVDRGGPSYEQYF.

This chain connects TRBV5-1 to TRBJ2-4; TCRdb selects TRBD1, and the lack of DNA leaves this call unchecked. This CDR3 comprises 18 residues. Germline-derived CDR1 and CDR2 are SGHRS and YFSETQ. The CDR3 loop is CAINLQTWTGMSKNIQYF.

J is TRBJ2-1 and V is TRBV7-3; the TRBD2 assignment by TCRdb is unverifiable without DNA. The CDR3 runs 12 residues. Germline V lookup: CDR1 SGHTA, CDR2 FQGTGA. CDR3 residues: CASSPAGNEQFF.